This entry lists 10 T cell receptor beta chains sequenced from one sample in a study of T cells expressing NK-cell markers. TCRdb processed the 5' RACE reads again and assigns one entry to each CDR3 protein, with no DNA. The sample includes about 550,000 distinct CDR3 sequences. The material sequenced was blood T cells: a sorted CD56 or NKG2C T cell subset, CD4+ or CD8+ T cells, or bulk PBMC T cells (not recorded which). These receptor sequences come from a man aged 18 to 29 in good health.

The chain joins TRBV6-1 to TRBJ2-6; TCRdb reports TRBD2, a call that lacks DNA to check it against. Germline V gene lookup returns CDR1 MNHNS and CDR2 SASEGT. This CDR3 has 15 residues. CDR3 region: CASRGRAAGANVLTF.

The chain joins TRBV19 to TRBJ2-5; without DNA, the TCRdb call of TRBD2 cannot be checked. CDR3 size: 14 residues. Per germline, CDR1 LNHDA and CDR2 SQIVND (reference sequence). The CDR3 region is CASSRTGEGETQYF. The full variable domain, rest sourced from reference TRBV19 and TRBJ2-5, is DGGITQSPKYLFRKEGQNVTLSCEQNLNHDAMYWYRQDPGQGLRLIYYSQIVNDFQKGDIAEGYSVSREKKESFPLTVTSAQKNPTAFYLCASSRTGEGETQYFGPGTRLLVL.

The chain joins TRBV10-3 to TRBJ2-5. This CDR3 is built from 13 residues. Germline CDR1 and CDR2: ENHRY and SYGVKD. CDR3 sequence: CAIRSTSGETQYF.

The rearrangement uses TRBV6-5 and TRBJ2-7; as DNA is missing, the TRBD1 call by TCRdb cannot be tested. CDR1 and CDR2 from the germline V gene are MNHEY and SVGAGI. The CDR3 runs 13 residues. The CDR3 sequence is CASSSTDSYEQYF.

V is TRBV4-1 and J is TRBJ2-3; TCRdb's D call, TRBD2, is unchecked because there is no DNA. Germline V lookup: CDR1 MGHRA, CDR2 YSYEKL. The CDR3 runs 18 residues. This chain's CDR3 is CASSLGLAGLLYTDTQYF.

J is TRBJ2-1 and V is TRBV7-9; TCRdb returns TRBD1, unconfirmable since there is no DNA. The CDR3 is 15 amino acids. Germline CDR1 reads SEHNR; CDR2 reads FQNEAQ (reference sequence). This chain's CDR3 is CASSRDRARGDEQFF.

The chain combines TRBV6-1 with TRBJ1-5; the TRBD1 assignment by TCRdb is unverifiable without DNA. Germline V gives CDR1 MNHNS, CDR2 SASEGT. The CDR3 is 13 residues long. The CDR3 spells CASSERQGRAQHF.

The rearrangement joins TRBV12-3 or TRBV12-4 to TRBJ2-3; absent DNA, TCRdb's TRBD1 call cannot be checked. The CDR3 extends over 17 amino acids. The CDR3 here is CASSLKQGRRGTDTQYF.

The chain carries TRBV20-1 and TRBJ2-1; as DNA is missing, the TRBD2 call by TCRdb cannot be tested. Germline CDR1 is DFQATT and CDR2 is SNEGSKA (reference sequence). CDR3 length: 16 residues. This CDR3 is CSAGPLGLALYNEQFF.

The chain has TRBV12-3 or TRBV12-4 and TRBJ2-1; TCRdb's assignment of TRBD1 cannot be checked, as there is no DNA. The CDR3 is 13 residues long. Here the CDR3 reads CASSLPGAPRRFF.